This T cell receptor (beta chain) was sequenced in a study of human T cells and chemical hapten exposure. This clonotype has a handful of counts. Using its own MiXCR run on the RACE reads, TCRdb lists one record per CDR3 protein. Here the sample spans 95,000 to 150,000 distinct CDR3 sequences, approximately 13% being singletons. Germline assignment: CDR1 MGHRA and CDR2 YSYEKL. V trimming: 0 bases; J trimming: 0 bases; junction bases outside the gene matches: 8. CDR3 length: 19 residues. Described time point: patch test 1, 2 weeks after DPC sensitization. Treatment denoted: therapeutic diphenylcyclopropenone sensitization with weekly scalp DPC.

The clonotype comes from a man younger than 35 with alopecia areata. Some clones in this sample may be carry-over from other donors' samples. The rearrangement joins TRBV4-1 to TRBJ2-6, with 7 bases matching TRBD1. Source: whole blood, taken in connection with sensitization to the hapten diphenylcyclopropenone (DPC). CDR3 sequence reads: CASSQDQGQSLSGANVLTF. Here the CDR3 DNA reads TGCGCCAGCAGCCAAGATCAGGGACAGAGCCTCTCTGGGGCCAACGTCCTGACTTTC.